This T cell receptor (beta chain) was found in a study of radiotherapy plus CTLA-4 blockade in lung cancer. Study summary: Objective responses were observed in less than 20% of patients, and disease control was achieved by 30% to 35%.

The table lists this clone with a count of one. The antigen is not known. Using immunoSEQ multiplex PCR, the repertoire was profiled, and TCRdb retains in-frame clones only, with some absent. The table records about 73,000 clones, over 75% of them present only once. General study findings and limits: Early clone dynamics of blood T cells, plus interferon-beta, reportedly predicted response best. TCR clones from tumors expanded in blood after radiotherapy plus ipilimumab.

The study gave focal radiation plus ipilimumab CTLA-4 blockade to patients with chemo-refractory metastatic non-small-cell lung cancer. The ends were cut back, 3 bases at V and 3 bases at J, with 14 bases in the middle. The CDR3 has 16 amino acids. From germline, CDR1 is MNHNY and CDR2 SVGAGI (reference sequence). The sequence was collected from a human donor with non-small cell lung cancer that progressed on radiotherapy plus ipilimumab. Sequences were derived from peripheral blood, sampled from a patient treated with radiotherapy plus ipilimumab. The chain has TRBV6-6 and TRBJ1-4; D unclear. The CDR3 is CASSYEPRAANEKLFF. CDR3 sequence (DNA): TGTGCCAGCAGTTATGAGCCACGGGCCGCTAATGAAAAACTGTTTTTT.